These 18 T cell receptor beta chains were all obtained from the same sample, sequenced in a study of control samples from healthy donors and cancer patients. Here immunoSEQ multiplex PCR was the method, and the copy in TCRdb shows in-frame clones only, minus some. The data hold about 95,000 clones, with roughly 90% observed a single time. The sample was blood. Receptor source: a woman in her 30s in good health.

V usage is TRBV4-1 and J usage is TRBJ2-5; no clear D gene. Germline CDR1 reads MGHRA; CDR2 reads YSYEKL. The CDR3 sequence is 12 residues long. Trimming cost V 3 bases and J 1 base, with 3 bases left between them. CDR3 loop: CASSHVQETQYF. Written as DNA, the CDR3 is TGCGCCAGCAGCCACGTCCAAGAGACCCAGTACTTC.

The chain uses TRBV5-6 and TRBJ2-4; TRBD2 aligns across 11 bases. The CDR3 is 17 amino acids. Germline CDR1 SGHDT, CDR2 YYEEEE. V lost 4 bases and J lost 1; bases outside the gene matches: 7. CDR3 loop: CASSLLAGGRAKNIQYF. The CDR3 DNA is TGTGCCAGCAGCCTCTTAGCGGGGGGGCGGGCCAAAAACATTCAGTACTTC.

The chain joins TRBV5-1 to TRBJ2-3; the match to TRBD1 covers 8 bases. V lost 4 bases and J lost 0; bases outside the gene matches: 4. Germline values: CDR1 SGHRS, CDR2 YFSETQ. The CDR3 runs to 15 residues. CDR3 in amino acids: CASSPTGDSTDTQYF. The CDR3 nucleotides read TGCGCCAGCAGCCCGACAGGGGATAGCACAGATACGCAGTATTTT.

The V gene is TRBV5-1, the J gene TRBJ1-5; D call uncertain. Germline V gene sequence: CDR1 SGHRS, CDR2 YFSETQ. V was cut by 4 bases and J by 2 bases, with 10 bases left in between. The CDR3 is 14 amino acids. The CDR3 DNA reads as TGCGCCAGCAGCCCGGGCGGTGGCAATCAGCCCCAGCATTTT. Translating it yields CASSPGGGNQPQHF.

J is TRBJ1-5 and V is TRBV7-7; 11 nucleotides match TRBD1. The germline CDR1 and CDR2 sequences are SSHAT and FNYEAQ (reference sequence). The CDR3 covers 20 residues. J gave up 0 bases and V 5 bases, and 15 bases lay outside the gene matches. CDR3 DNA: TGTGCCAGCAGCCGGCTCCGGACAGGGGGCCAGGGGTATAGCAATCAGCCCCAGCATTTT. Amino acids: CASSRLRTGGQGYSNQPQHF.

In its sample, this clone was seen once. V and J are TRBV2 and TRBJ1-6, with 8 nucleotides matching TRBD1. Trimming cost V 2 bases and J 7 bases; bases outside gene matches: 7. Germline CDR1 reads SNHLY; CDR2 reads FYNNEI. This CDR3 is 16 amino acids long. The CDR3 loop reads CASSETGQGINSPLHF. In DNA, the CDR3 is TGTGCCAGCAGTGAAACCGGACAGGGTATCAATTCACCCCTCCACTTT.

This chain connects TRBV5-5 to TRBJ2-7; a weak D match, TRBD1 (6 bases). Trimming pared 0 bases from V and 1 base from J, leaving 8 bases between. The length of the CDR3 is 14 residues. Germline-derived CDR1 and CDR2 are SGHKS and YYEKEE (reference sequence). CDR3 loop: CASSLAGTSYEQYF. DNA for the CDR3: TGTGCCAGCAGCTTGGCCGGGACATCCTACGAGCAGTACTTC.

This clone was seen once. The chain employs TRBV2 and TRBJ2-1; the match to TRBD2 covers 12 bases. The V gene's germline CDR1 is SNHLY and CDR2 FYNNEI. V was clipped by 7 bases and J by 4 bases; unmatched bases: 5. The CDR3 extends over 15 amino acids. For the CDR3, the DNA is TGTGCCAGCAAACCCACTAGCGGGGGGTACAATGAGCAGTTCTTC. Amino acid sequence: CASKPTSGGYNEQFF.

The genes are TRBV20-1 and TRBJ2-1; the D gene is possibly TRBD1 (5 bases). The CDR3 totals 10 residues. V lost 2 bases to trimming and J lost 15 bases, with 11 bases between them. Germline CDR1 DFQATT, CDR2 SNEGSKA (reference sequence). The CDR3 spells CSARLGRLFF. CDR3 nucleotides: TGCAGTGCTAGATTGGGGCGATTGTTCTTC.

The rearrangement links TRBV2 to TRBJ2-7; a weak D match, TRBD1 (6 bases). V was clipped by 6 bases and J by 0 bases, with 12 bases between them. The CDR3 loop spans 14 amino acids. Germline loops: CDR1 SNHLY, CDR2 FYNNEI. The CDR3 loop reads CASRRDTNSYEQYF. The CDR3 DNA follows: TGTGCCAGCAGAAGGGACACCAACTCCTACGAGCAGTACTTC.

This CDR3 reads CASSQTQGDYGYTF. For the CDR3, the DNA is TGTGCCAGCAGCCAGACTCAGGGGGACTATGGCTACACCTTC. The V and J genes are TRBV4-2 and TRBJ1-2; 7 bases are a match to TRBD1. The CDR3 contains 14 residues. Germline assignment: CDR1 LGHNA and CDR2 YNFKEQ. The junction had 4 bases not matched to a gene; V was cut back by 3 bases and J by 3 bases.

This clone was detected once. The chain joins TRBV11-2 to TRBJ1-2; D may be TRBD1 (5 bases). V was cut by 5 bases and J by 0 bases, with 16 bases left in between. Per germline, CDR1 SGHAT and CDR2 FQNNGV. CDR3 size: 16 residues. The CDR3 protein is CASSLNRQFSNYGYTF. CDR3 nucleotides: TGTGCCAGCAGCCTAAACCGACAGTTTTCTAACTATGGCTACACCTTC.

This clone was observed a single time. V gene TRBV2 combines with J gene TRBJ2-1, with D perhaps assigned TRBD1 or TRBD2 (7 bases each). The germline CDR1 and CDR2 sequences are SNHLY and FYNNEI. V was pared by 6 bases and J by 2 bases, with 14 bases between. CDR3 length: 15 residues. CDR3 DNA: TGTGCCAGCAGGGAGAGCGGGACAGCCTACAATGAGCAGTTCTTC. It specifies CASRESGTAYNEQFF.

The chain carries TRBV11-2 and TRBJ1-1, with D unresolved. V was clipped by 7 bases and J by 1 base, with 13 bases between them. Germline CDR1 is SGHAT and CDR2 is FQNNGV. This CDR3 is 14 amino acids long. Here the CDR3 reads CASTLAGRNTEAFF. The CDR3 nucleotides read TGTGCCAGCACCCTTGCTGGTAGGAACACTGAAGCTTTCTTT.

The V and J genes are TRBV5-6 and TRBJ2-7; 12 nucleotides line up with TRBD1. CDR3 length: 14 amino acids. The trim removed 5 bases at V and 4 bases at J, leaving 4 bases unmatched. The germline V gene encodes CDR1 SGHDT and CDR2 YYEEEE. The CDR3 DNA reads as TGTGCCAGCAGGGGGACAGGGGGCGAGTACGAGCAGTACTTC. Its protein product is CASRGTGGEYEQYF.

The chain combines TRBV7-2 with TRBJ1-4, with D hard to call. The CDR3 is made up of 14 amino acids. Germline-derived CDR1 and CDR2 are SGHTA and FQGNSA. Trimming took 5 bases from V and 8 from J, leaving 15 bases between them. In nucleotides, the CDR3 is TGTGCCAGCAGCGCCAATACAGTCGGGGAAAAACTGTTTTTT. It specifies CASSANTVGEKLFF.

The V gene is TRBV12-5, the J gene TRBJ1-5; no reliable D call. Germline V gene data show CDR1 as LGHNT and CDR2 as FRNRAP. The CDR3 spans 13 residues. V lost 2 bases to trimming and J lost 6 bases, with 8 bases between them. As DNA, the CDR3 is TGTGCTAGTGGTTTGATGGAAGGTCAGCCCCAGCATTTT. Protein: CASGLMEGQPQHF.

The chain carries TRBV14 and TRBJ1-1; TRBD1 is a possible D gene (5 bases). The V end lost 5 bases, the J end lost 4 bases, and 14 bases lay between the germline ends. The CDR3 contains 14 residues. The germline V gene encodes CDR1 SGHDN and CDR2 FVKESK. The CDR3 reads CASSLTQGGTEAFF. The CDR3 DNA is TGTGCCAGCAGCTTGACCCAGGGTGGCACTGAAGCTTTCTTT. The full variable domain, completed using reference TRBV14 and TRBJ1-1, is EAGVTQFPSHSVIEKGQTVTLRCDPISGHDNLYWYRRVMGKEIKFLLHFVKESKQDESGMPNNRFLAERTGGTYSTLKVQPAELEDSGVYFCASSLTQGGTEAFFGQGTRLTVV.